Shown below are 14 T cell receptor beta chains from a single sample sequenced in a study of early T cells in non-severe SARS-CoV-2 infection (dated by TCRdb to the early 2020s). To prepare the library, 5' RACE was applied. TCRdb names NextSeq 500 as the instrument used. TCRdb trimmed the raw reads at Q25, called clones with MiXCR and kept productive beta chains. Duplicate CDR3 protein sequences are folded into a single record with the most common DNA and genes. The sample table shows 75,000 to 100,000 distinct CDR3 sequences, and under 15% are seen once. 4.5% to 7% of the sample rests with the top ten. The sequenced sample consisted of whole blood. Every receptor here comes from an adult who was a healthcare worker with PCR-confirmed SARS-CoV-2 infection or an uninfected control (not recorded which).

The V call is TRBV29-1, the J call TRBJ2-7; possibly TRBD1 or TRBD2 for D (5 bases each). The V and J ends lost 6 bases and 2 bases respectively, with 11 bases between them. CDR1 is SQVTM, CDR2 ANQGSEA, per germline. The CDR3 extends over 12 amino acids. The CDR3 here is CSVGRVPYEQYF. CDR3 DNA sequence: TGCAGCGTGGGGCGGGTACCCTACGAGCAGTACTTC.

This rearrangement joins TRBV6-1 to TRBJ1-4; perhaps TRBD1 as D (5 bases). Trimming removed 1 base at V and 4 bases at J, with 10 bases between. Germline CDR1 MNHNS, CDR2 SASEGT. The CDR3 totals 15 residues. CDR3 residues: CASSEGVRVNEKLFF. The CDR3 DNA sequence: TGTGCCAGCAGTGAAGGCGTCAGGGTTAATGAAAAACTGTTTTTT.

This clonotype was recorded a few times. The chain links TRBV20-1 to TRBJ1-6; no clear D. CDR1 DFQATT and CDR2 SNEGSKA come from the germline V gene (reference sequence). CDR3 length: 14 residues. V was pared by 1 base and J by 10 bases, with 14 bases between. CDR3 bases: TGCAGTGCTAGAGGAGGGCCCCCCGACTCACCCCTCCACTTT. Its translation is CSARGGPPDSPLHF.

This clonotype was found a few times. The DNA for the CDR3 is TGTGCCAGCAGTTTGCTTGGCCTTCTAAAAGAGCAGTACTTC. Amino acids: CASSLLGLLKEQYF. The chain links TRBV12-3 or TRBV12-4 to TRBJ2-7; D call uncertain. V lost 3 bases and J lost 7, with 16 bases in between. This CDR3 spans 14 amino acids.

The table lists this clonotype with many counts. This chain connects TRBV7-2 to TRBJ2-2; TRBD2 matches 11 bases. In germline, CDR1 is SGHTA, CDR2 FQGNSA. The CDR3 runs to 14 residues. Trimming took 3 bases from V and 8 from J; bases not matched to a gene: 2. The CDR3 nucleotides are TGTGCCAGCAGCTTCTCTAGCGGGAGGGGGGAGCTGTTTTTT. Translated, it gives CASSFSSGRGELFF.

This clonotype was picked up a small number of times. V usage is TRBV5-1 and J usage is TRBJ2-1; tentative D call: TRBD2 (5 bases). Germline values: CDR1 SGHRS, CDR2 YFSETQ. The CDR3 has 14 amino acids. Trimming cost V 2 bases and J 8 bases, with 14 bases left between them. The CDR3 reads CASSLITGTYEQFF. In DNA form, the CDR3 reads TGCGCCAGCAGCTTAATAACGGGAACGTATGAGCAGTTCTTC.

The rearrangement uses TRBV6-5 and TRBJ2-6; the D gene could be TRBD1 or TRBD2 (6 bases each). This CDR3 comprises 18 residues. Germline CDR1 is MNHEY and CDR2 is SVGAGI. V lost 0 bases, J lost 0 bases, and 12 bases lay in between. In nucleotides, the CDR3 is TGTGCCAGCAGTTACTCGGAGGGGGTGCCCTCTGGGGCCAACGTCCTGACTTTC. It specifies CASSYSEGVPSGANVLTF.

This CDR3 is CSARKEASYEQYF. The CDR3 nucleotides read TGCAGTGCTAGAAAGGAAGCCTCCTACGAGCAGTACTTC. The rearrangement uses TRBV20-1 and TRBJ2-7; D is unresolved. Germline CDR1 reads DFQATT; CDR2 reads SNEGSKA (reference sequence). There are 13 residues in the CDR3. The V end lost 2 bases, the J end lost 0 bases, and 8 bases lay between the germline ends.

Only a few counts were recorded for this clonotype. This chain uses TRBV7-2 with TRBJ2-2; TRBD1 matches 8 bases. The length of the CDR3 is 17 residues. Losses at the gene ends were 2 bases for V and 6 bases for J; bases not matched to a gene: 11. The germline V gene has CDR1 SGHTA and CDR2 FQGNSA. The CDR3 loop reads CASSLWATGASSGELFF. The CDR3, as DNA: TGTGCCAGCAGCTTATGGGCGACAGGGGCCTCCTCCGGGGAGCTGTTTTTT.

This clonotype was observed a handful of times. The chain's CDR3 is CASSLREEQFF. For the CDR3, the DNA is TGTGCCAGCAGTTTGAGGGAGGAGCAGTTCTTC. The V call is TRBV28, the J call TRBJ2-1; a possible D gene is TRBD2 (5 bases). The germline gives CDR1 MDHEN, CDR2 SYDVKM. The ends were cut back, 3 bases at V and 10 bases at J, with 7 bases in the middle. This CDR3 has 11 residues.

V usage is TRBV20-1 and J usage is TRBJ2-7; D ambiguous. In germline, CDR1 is DFQATT, CDR2 SNEGSKA (reference sequence). The CDR3 runs 11 residues. The V end lost 3 bases, the J end lost 3 bases, and 6 bases lay between the germline ends. DNA of the CDR3: TGCAGTGCTAGCCCAAACTACGAGCAGTACTTC. Encoded protein: CSASPNYEQYF.

The gene calls are TRBV6-5 and TRBJ1-5; 7 nucleotides match TRBD1. Trimming at V came to 6 bases and at J to 3 bases, leaving 11 bases not matched to a gene. The germline gives CDR1 MNHEY, CDR2 SVGAGI. The CDR3 has 16 residues. CDR3 coding DNA: TGTGCCAGCAGCGAACGACAGGGCGCTACCAATCAGCCCCAGCATTTT. Translation: CASSERQGATNQPQHF.

The sample holds a few counts of this clonotype. The chain couples TRBV28 to TRBJ1-5; tentative D call: TRBD1 (6 bases). The germline V gene encodes CDR1 MDHEN and CDR2 SYDVKM. V shed 7 bases and J shed 0 bases, with 10 bases lying between them. The CDR3 length is 14 residues. Here the CDR3 DNA reads TGTGCCAGCAAGGACAGCTTTAGCAATCAGCCCCAGCATTTT. Its protein product is CASKDSFSNQPQHF.

This clonotype was picked up a small number of times. The V gene is TRBV12-3 or TRBV12-4, the J gene TRBJ1-2; tentative D call: TRBD1 (6 bases). The CDR3 extends over 12 amino acids. V was shortened by 6 bases and J by 4 bases, with 9 bases between the two germline ends. Written as DNA, the CDR3 is TGTGCCAGCAGCCGGACAGCCTATGGCTACACCTTC. Protein: CASSRTAYGYTF.